The T cell receptor (beta chain) under discussion was sequenced for a study of T cells after posttransplantation cyclophosphamide. Findings and caveats of the study: Donor-recipient repertoire similarity was low at 1-2 months, rising over year one. Tissue-infiltrating T cells from skin or gut overlapped little with blood T cells. Recipient CMV seropositivity and CMV reactivation strongly tracked TRB clonality.

Controls had myeloablative marrow grafts with methotrexate and calcineurin inhibitor, sampled at 1 year. TCRdb's copy holds only in-frame clones and misses some; the assay was immunoSEQ multiplex PCR. There are around 16,000 clones in the sample; more than 70% occur only once, and about 5% lies in the top ten. The CDR3 loop spans 16 amino acids. The V end lost 0 bases, the J end lost 0 bases, and 12 bases lay between the germline ends. Germline lookup yields CDR1 SEHNR and CDR2 FQNEAQ (reference sequence). Note on this clone: What it binds is not known.

This clonotype originated in a male patient younger than 35 who received an allogeneic stem cell transplant from a related donor, was CMV-positive, and had no GVHD. A share of the T cells may be of graft donor origin. Sample: PBMCs, taken more than 350 days after allogeneic stem cell transplant with calcineurin inhibitor and methotrexate. The gene calls are TRBV7-9 and TRBJ2-7; perhaps TRBD2 as D (5 bases). CDR3 coding DNA: TGTGCCAGCAGCTTAGCGCCTACGGGGAGCTCCTACGAGCAGTACTTC. Amino acid sequence: CASSLAPTGSSYEQYF.